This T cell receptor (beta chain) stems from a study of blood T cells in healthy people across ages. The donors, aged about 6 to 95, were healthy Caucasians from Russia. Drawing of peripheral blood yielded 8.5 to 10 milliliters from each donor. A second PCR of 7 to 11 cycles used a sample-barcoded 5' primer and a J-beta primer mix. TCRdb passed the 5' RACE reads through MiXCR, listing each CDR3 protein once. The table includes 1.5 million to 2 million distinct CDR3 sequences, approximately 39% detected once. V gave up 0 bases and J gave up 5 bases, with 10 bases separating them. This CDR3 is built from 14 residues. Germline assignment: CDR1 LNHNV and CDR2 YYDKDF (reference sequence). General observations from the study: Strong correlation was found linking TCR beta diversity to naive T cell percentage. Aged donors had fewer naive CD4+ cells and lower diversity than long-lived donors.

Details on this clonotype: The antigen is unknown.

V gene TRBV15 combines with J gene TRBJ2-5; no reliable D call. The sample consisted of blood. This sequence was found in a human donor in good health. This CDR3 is CATSRDPVLETQYF. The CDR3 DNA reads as TGTGCCACCAGCAGAGACCCTGTCTTGGAGACCCAGTACTTC.